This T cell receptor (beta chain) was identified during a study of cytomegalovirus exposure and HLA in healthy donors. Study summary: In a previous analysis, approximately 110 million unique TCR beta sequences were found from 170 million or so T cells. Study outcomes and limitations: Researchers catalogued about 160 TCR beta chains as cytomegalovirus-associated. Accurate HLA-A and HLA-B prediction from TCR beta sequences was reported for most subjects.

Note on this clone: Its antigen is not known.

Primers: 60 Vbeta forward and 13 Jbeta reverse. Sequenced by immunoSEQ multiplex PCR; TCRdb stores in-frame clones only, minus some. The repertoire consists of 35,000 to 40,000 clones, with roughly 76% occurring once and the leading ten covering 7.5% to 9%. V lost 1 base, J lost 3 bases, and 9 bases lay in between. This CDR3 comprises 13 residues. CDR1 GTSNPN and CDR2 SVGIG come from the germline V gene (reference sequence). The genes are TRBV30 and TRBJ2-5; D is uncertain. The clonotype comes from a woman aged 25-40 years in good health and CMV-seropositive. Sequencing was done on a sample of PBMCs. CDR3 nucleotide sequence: TGTGCCTGGAGTGGCACTTCGGAAGAGACCCAGTACTTC. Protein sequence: CAWSGTSEETQYF.